In its sample, the clone carrying this T cell receptor beta chain was seen many times. Its antigen is still unknown. The data belong to a study of read filtering for tumor transcriptome and immune sequencing. About the study: Transcriptome libraries were built from DNase-treated RNA. Study observations and caveats: Even smaller IR-seq throughput identified most shared clonotypes.

The library was built from 400 to 500 ng RNA with molecular barcoded adaptors for alpha/delta and beta/gamma chains. TCRdb reanalysed the reads using MiXCR and keeps one entry per CDR3 protein. Seen here are about 54,000 distinct CDR3 sequences, more than 9% observed once, and the top ten hold around 15%. V lost 0 bases, J lost 10 bases, and 11 bases lay in between. Looked up from germline, CDR1 is SGHRS and CDR2 is YFSETQ. This CDR3 has 14 residues. The source material was a population of CD138-negative cells sorted from bone marrow. The sequence was obtained from a donor aged 40 or over with multiple myeloma. The chain is built from TRBV5-1 and TRBJ1-6; weak D call: TRBD1 (6 bases). The CDR3 loop is CASSLAPGESPLHF. Written as DNA, the CDR3 is TGCGCCAGCAGCTTGGCGCCAGGGGAATCACCCCTCCACTTT.